This is a list of T cell receptor beta chains from one sample in a study of blood T cell repertoires in COVID-19. Libraries were prepared by immunoSEQ multiplex PCR; TCRdb keeps only in-frame clonotypes and omits some of them. The sample carries 95,000 to 150,000 clones, 80% recorded once. What was sequenced was peripheral blood. The origin of the receptors is a human donor in a cohort sampled during active COVID-19. Both conserved end residues are part of each CDR3. D genes are given only for firm matches. Rows may omit the clone size; those that give it use once, few, many or a size class.

size	D	V	J	CDR3	DNA
.	TRBD1	TRBV7-6	TRBJ2-1	CASSPGQGTYNEQFF	TGTGCCAGCAGCCCGGGACAGGGGACCTACAATGAGCAGTTCTTC
.	.	TRBV19	TRBJ2-7	CASSIVSGQQYF	TGTGCCAGTAGTATCGTCTCAGGGCAGCAGTACTTC
.	.	TRBV5-6	TRBJ1-1	CASRLSYGTEAFF	TGTGCCAGCAGACTGTCGTATGGCACTGAAGCTTTCTTT
.	TRBD2	TRBV7-3	TRBJ2-1	CASSYSGTSGGNEQFF	TGTGCCAGCAGCTACTCCGGGACTAGCGGGGGGAATGAGCAGTTCTTC
.	TRBD1	TRBV24-1	TRBJ2-7	CATSDPRQGAGEQYF	TGTGCCACCAGTGATCCCCGACAGGGGGCCGGCGAGCAGTACTTC
few	TRBD2	TRBV6-5	TRBJ2-5	CASSYREAETQYF	TGTGCCAGCAGTTATCGGGAGGCAGAGACCCAGTACTTC
few	.	TRBV27	TRBJ2-7	CASSFSTEQYF	TGTGCCAGCAGTTTTTCTACCGAGCAGTACTTC
.	TRBD2	TRBV2	TRBJ2-6	CASSEAGTGGPSYAGANVLTF	TGTGCCAGCAGTGAAGCTGGGACGGGAGGGCCAAGCTACGCTGGGGCCAACGTCCTGACTTTC
.	.	TRBV7-2	TRBJ2-2	CASSLGRGNTGELFF	TGTGCCAGCAGCCTCGGTAGGGGGAACACCGGGGAGCTGTTTTTT
.	TRBD2	TRBV19	TRBJ2-7	CASSIERESYEQYF	TGTGCCAGTAGTATTGAGCGGGAGTCCTACGAGCAGTACTTC
.	.	TRBV12-3/TRBV12-4	TRBJ2-3	CASSLTRYDTQYF	TGTGCCAGCAGTTTGACTAGATATGATACGCAGTATTTT
.	TRBD1	TRBV11-2	TRBJ1-2	CASTQGAREGYTF	TGTGCCAGCACCCAGGGGGCACGAGAAGGCTACACCTTC
.	.	TRBV5-8	TRBJ2-2	CASSLLRDYTGELFF	TGTGCCAGCAGCTTGCTCAGGGACTACACCGGGGAGCTGTTTTTT
.	.	TRBV7-2	TRBJ1-5	CASSLVRRVEQPQHF	TGTGCCAGCAGCTTAGTTCGCAGGGTCGAGCAGCCCCAGCATTTT
.	TRBD1	TRBV5-6	TRBJ1-4	CASSLRQGAPTNEKLFF	TGTGCCAGCAGCTTGCGACAGGGCGCCCCAACTAATGAAAAACTGTTTTTT
.	.	TRBV11-2	TRBJ1-5	CASSRGQNQPQHF	TGTGCCAGCAGCCGAGGGCAGAATCAGCCCCAGCATTTT
.	.	TRBV27	TRBJ2-5	CASRGDIQETQYF	TGTGCCAGCAGGGGGGACATCCAAGAGACCCAGTACTTC
.	.	TRBV30	TRBJ2-7	CAWSVPGASEEYF	TGTGCCTGGAGTGTACCAGGGGCGAGTGAAGAGTACTTC
.	TRBD1	TRBV11-2	TRBJ1-2	CASSSIKGQNYGYTF	TGTGCCAGCAGCTCTATCAAGGGACAGAACTATGGCTACACCTTC
.	TRBD1	TRBV27	TRBJ2-3	CASSPRPRQGSTDTQYF	TGTGCCAGCAGTCCACGACCCCGACAGGGTAGCACAGATACGCAGTATTTT